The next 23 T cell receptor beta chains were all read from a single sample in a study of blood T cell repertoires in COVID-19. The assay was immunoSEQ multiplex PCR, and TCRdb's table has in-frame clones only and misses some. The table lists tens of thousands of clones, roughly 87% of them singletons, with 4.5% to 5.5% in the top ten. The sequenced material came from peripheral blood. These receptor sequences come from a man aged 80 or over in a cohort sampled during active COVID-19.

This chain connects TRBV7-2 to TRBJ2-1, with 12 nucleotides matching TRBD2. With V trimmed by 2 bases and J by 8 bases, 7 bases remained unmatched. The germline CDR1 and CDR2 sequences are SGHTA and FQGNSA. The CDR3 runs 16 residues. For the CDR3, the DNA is TGTGCCAGCAGCTTAAATGGGGGACTAGCGGGTCATGAGCAGTTCTTC. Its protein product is CASSLNGGLAGHEQFF. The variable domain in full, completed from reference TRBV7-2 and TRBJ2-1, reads GAGVSQSPSNKVTEKGKDVELRCDPISGHTALYWYRQSLGQGLEFLIYFQGNSAPDKSGLPSDRFSAERTGGSVSTLTIQRTQQEDSAVYLCASSLNGGLAGHEQFFGPGTRLTVL.

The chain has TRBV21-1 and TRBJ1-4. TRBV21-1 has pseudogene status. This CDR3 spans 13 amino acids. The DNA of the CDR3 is TGTGCCAGCAGCAAAGTCGTAAATGAAAAACTGTTTTTT. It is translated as CASSKVVNEKLFF.

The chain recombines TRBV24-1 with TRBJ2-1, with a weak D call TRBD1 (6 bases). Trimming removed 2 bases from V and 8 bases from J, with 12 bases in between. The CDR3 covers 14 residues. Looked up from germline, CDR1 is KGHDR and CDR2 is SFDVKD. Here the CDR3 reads CATSDSGHRDEQFF. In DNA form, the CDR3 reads TGTGCCACCAGTGATTCGGGACACAGGGATGAGCAGTTCTTC.

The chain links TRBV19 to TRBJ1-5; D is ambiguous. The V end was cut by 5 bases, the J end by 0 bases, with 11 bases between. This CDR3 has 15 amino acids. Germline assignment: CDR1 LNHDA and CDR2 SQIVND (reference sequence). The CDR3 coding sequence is TGTGCCAGTAGTGTCCAGGTGTATAGCAATCAGCCCCAGCATTTT. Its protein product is CASSVQVYSNQPQHF.

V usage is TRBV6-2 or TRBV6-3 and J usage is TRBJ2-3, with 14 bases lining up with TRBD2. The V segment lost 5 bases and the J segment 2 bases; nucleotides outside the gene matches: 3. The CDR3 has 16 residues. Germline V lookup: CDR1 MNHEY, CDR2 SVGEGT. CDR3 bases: TGTGCCAGCAGTCCGGGACTAGCGGGGGTCACAGATACGCAGTATTTT. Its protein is CASSPGLAGVTDTQYF.

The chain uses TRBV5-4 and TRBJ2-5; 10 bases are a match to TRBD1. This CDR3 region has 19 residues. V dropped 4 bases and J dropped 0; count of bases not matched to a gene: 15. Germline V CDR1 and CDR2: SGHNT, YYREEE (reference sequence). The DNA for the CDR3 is TGTGCCAGCAGCCGGCCGGGACAGGGGACCGGGAGGGACCAAGAGACCCAGTACTTC. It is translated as CASSRPGQGTGRDQETQYF.

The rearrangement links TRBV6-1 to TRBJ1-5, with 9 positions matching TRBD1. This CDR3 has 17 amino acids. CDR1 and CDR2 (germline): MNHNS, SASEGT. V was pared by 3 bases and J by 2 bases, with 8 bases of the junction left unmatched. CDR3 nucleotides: TGTGCCAGCAGTGAGGGACAGGGAAAGGGAGGCAATCAGCCCCAGCATTTT. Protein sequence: CASSEGQGKGGNQPQHF.

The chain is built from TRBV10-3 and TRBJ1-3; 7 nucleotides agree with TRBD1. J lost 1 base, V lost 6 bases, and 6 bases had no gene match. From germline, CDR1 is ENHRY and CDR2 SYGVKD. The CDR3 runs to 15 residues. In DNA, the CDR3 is TGTGCCATCAGCCTAACAGGGGTGTCTGGAAACACCATATATTTT. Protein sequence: CAISLTGVSGNTIYF.

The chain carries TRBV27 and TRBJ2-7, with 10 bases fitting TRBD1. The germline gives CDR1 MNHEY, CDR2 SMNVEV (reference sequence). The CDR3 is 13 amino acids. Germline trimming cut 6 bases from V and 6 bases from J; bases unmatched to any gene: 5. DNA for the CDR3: TGTGCCAGCAGGGGGACAGGGGCCTTCGAGCAGTACTTC. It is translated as CASRGTGAFEQYF.

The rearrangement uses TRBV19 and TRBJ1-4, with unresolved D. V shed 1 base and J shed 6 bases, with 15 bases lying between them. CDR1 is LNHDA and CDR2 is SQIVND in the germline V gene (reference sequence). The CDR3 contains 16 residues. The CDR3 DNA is TGTGCCAGTAGTATAGGCCGTCGGGGAGTCGATGAAAAACTGTTTTTT. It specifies CASSIGRRGVDEKLFF. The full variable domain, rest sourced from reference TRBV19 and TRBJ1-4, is DGGITQSPKYLFRKEGQNVTLSCEQNLNHDAMYWYRQDPGQGLRLIYYSQIVNDFQKGDIAEGYSVSREKKESFPLTVTSAQKNPTAFYLCASSIGRRGVDEKLFFGSGTQLSVL.

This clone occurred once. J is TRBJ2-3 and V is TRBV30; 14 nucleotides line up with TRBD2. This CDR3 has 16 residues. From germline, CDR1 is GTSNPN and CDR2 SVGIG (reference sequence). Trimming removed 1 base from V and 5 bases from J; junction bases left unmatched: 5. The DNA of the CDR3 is TGTGCCTGGAGTGAAGGACTAGCGGGAGGAGGAGATACGCAGTATTTT. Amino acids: CAWSEGLAGGGDTQYF. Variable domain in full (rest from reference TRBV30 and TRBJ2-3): SQTIHQWPATLVQPVGSPLSLECTVEGTSNPNLYWYRQAAGRGLQLLFYSVGIGQISSEVPQNLSASRPQDRQFILSSKKLLLSDSGFYLCAWSEGLAGGGDTQYFGPGTRLTVL.

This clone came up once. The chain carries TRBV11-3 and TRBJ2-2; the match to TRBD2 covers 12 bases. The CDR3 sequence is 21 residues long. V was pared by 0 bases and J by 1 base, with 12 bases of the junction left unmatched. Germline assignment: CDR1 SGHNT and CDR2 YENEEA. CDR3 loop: CASSLETIVRTSGENTGELFF. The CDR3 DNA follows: TGTGCCAGCAGCTTAGAGACAATTGTACGGACTAGCGGGGAGAACACCGGGGAGCTGTTTTTT.

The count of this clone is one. CDR3 DNA: TGTGCCAGCAGCTTGGCTAGCGGGGGGCAGAGCTCCTACGAGCAGTACTTC. This translates into CASSLASGGQSSYEQYF. The rearrangement joins TRBV5-4 to TRBJ2-7; TRBD2 matches 11 bases. The junction had 5 bases not matched to a gene; V was cut back by 0 bases and J by 0 bases. The V gene's germline CDR1 is SGHNT and CDR2 YYREEE (reference sequence). The CDR3 sequence is 17 residues long.

The CDR3 region has the DNA TGCGCCAGCAGCGTGGGCCCGGGGTCGGATGAGCAGTTCTTC. Its protein product is CASSVGPGSDEQFF. This rearrangement joins TRBV5-1 to TRBJ2-1; possibly TRBD2 for D (5 bases). Germline V gene lookup returns CDR1 SGHRS and CDR2 YFSETQ. There are 14 residues in the CDR3. The germline V and J ends were trimmed by 4 bases and 8 bases, with 16 bases remaining between them.

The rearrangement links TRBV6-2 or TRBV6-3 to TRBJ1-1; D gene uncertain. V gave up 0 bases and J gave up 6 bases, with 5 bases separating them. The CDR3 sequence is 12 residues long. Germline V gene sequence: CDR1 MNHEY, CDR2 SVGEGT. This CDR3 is CASSYSEAEAFF. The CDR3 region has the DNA TGTGCCAGCAGTTACTCGGAGGCTGAAGCTTTCTTT.

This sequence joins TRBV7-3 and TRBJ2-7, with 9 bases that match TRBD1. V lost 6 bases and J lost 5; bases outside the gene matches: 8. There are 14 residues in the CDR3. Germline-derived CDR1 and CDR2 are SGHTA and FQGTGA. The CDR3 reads CASSSGTGSHEQYF. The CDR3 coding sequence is TGTGCCAGCAGTTCCGGGACAGGGTCCCACGAGCAGTACTTC.

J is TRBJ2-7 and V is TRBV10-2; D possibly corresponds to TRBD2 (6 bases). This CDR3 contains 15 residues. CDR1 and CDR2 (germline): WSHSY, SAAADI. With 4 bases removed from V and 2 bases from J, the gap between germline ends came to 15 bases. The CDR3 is CASSADPAGTYEQYF. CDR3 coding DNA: TGCGCCAGCAGTGCAGATCCAGCGGGTACCTACGAGCAGTACTTC.

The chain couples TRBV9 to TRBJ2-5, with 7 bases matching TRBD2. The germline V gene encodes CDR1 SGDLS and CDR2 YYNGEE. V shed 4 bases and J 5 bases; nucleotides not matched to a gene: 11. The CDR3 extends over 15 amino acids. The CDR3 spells CASSPLSGGQETQYF. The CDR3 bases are TGTGCCAGCAGCCCTCTTTCGGGGGGTCAGGAGACCCAGTACTTC.

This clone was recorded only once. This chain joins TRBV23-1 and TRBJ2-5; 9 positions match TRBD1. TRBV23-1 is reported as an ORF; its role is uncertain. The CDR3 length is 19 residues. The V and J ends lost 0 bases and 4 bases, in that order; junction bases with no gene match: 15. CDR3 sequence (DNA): TGCGCCAGCAGTCAATCGACCGGACAGGGGACCAAGGGAAGAGAGACCCAGTACTTC. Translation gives CASSQSTGQGTKGRETQYF.

CDR3 DNA sequence: TGTGCCAGCAGCTTAGCGCCACAGGGTTTAGGTGAGCAGTTCTTC. Protein product: CASSLAPQGLGEQFF. The chain carries TRBV7-8 and TRBJ2-1; tentatively, D is TRBD1 (6 bases). CDR3 length: 15 residues. Trimming pared 0 bases from V and 9 bases from J, leaving 15 bases between. CDR1 is SGHVS and CDR2 is FQNEAQ in the germline V gene.

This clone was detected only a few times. In DNA, the CDR3 is TGCGCCAGCAGCCGTGATGAGGCAGGGCAGGAAAAACTGTTTTTT. Translating gives CASSRDEAGQEKLFF. The chain carries TRBV4-3 and TRBJ1-4, with D perhaps matching TRBD1 (5 bases). The CDR3 is 15 residues long. V lost 4 bases and J lost 8, with 17 bases in between. In germline, CDR1 is LGHNA, CDR2 YSLEER.

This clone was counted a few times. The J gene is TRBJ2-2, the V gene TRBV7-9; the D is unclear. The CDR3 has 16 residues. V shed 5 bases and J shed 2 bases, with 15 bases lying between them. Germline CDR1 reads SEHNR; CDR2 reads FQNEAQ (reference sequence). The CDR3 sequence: CASSHQELRNTGELFF. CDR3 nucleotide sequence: TGTGCCAGCAGCCATCAGGAACTGAGAAACACCGGGGAGCTGTTTTTT.

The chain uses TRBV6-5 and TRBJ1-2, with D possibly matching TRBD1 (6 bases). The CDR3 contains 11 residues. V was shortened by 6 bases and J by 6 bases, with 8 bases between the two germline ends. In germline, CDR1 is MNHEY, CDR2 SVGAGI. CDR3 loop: CASSPGDGYTF. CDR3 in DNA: TGTGCCAGCAGCCCAGGGGATGGCTACACCTTC.